The clone carrying this TCR beta chain was counted between two and nine times. Antigen: not known. The data derive from a study of T-cell reconstitution after alpha-beta-depleted transplantation in children. Molecular barcoding with unique molecular identifiers was used for the TCRbeta library. TCRdb fed the PCR reads into MiXCR, producing one record per CDR3 protein. The sample yields 480,000 or so distinct CDR3 sequences, about 10% seen once. This CDR3 has 13 residues. J gave up 5 bases and V 4 bases, and 3 bases lay outside the gene matches. The germline gives CDR1 DFQATT, CDR2 SNEGSKA (reference sequence). Study-level points and caveats: Reportedly, roughly two months post-transplant, alpha-beta T cells arose from several hundred expanded graft clones. Newly produced T cells mostly accounted for T-cell counts and diversity one year post-transplant.

The sample here was PBMCs, taken before TCRalphabeta/CD19-depleted stem cell transplant. The V and J genes are TRBV20-1 and TRBJ1-5; 9 nucleotides align to TRBD1. The clonotype was recovered from a child aged 2-9 years with inherited bone marrow failure, due to receive a stem cell transplant. The CDR3 loop reads CSAIRDRDQPQHF. As DNA, the CDR3 is TGCAGTGCTATCCGGGACAGGGATCAGCCCCAGCATTTT.